This entry lists 2 T cell receptor beta chains sequenced from one sample in a study of blood T cell repertoires in COVID-19 (TCRdb year 2020). Library method: the immunoSEQ multiplex PCR assay. TCRdb retrieved this table from immuneACCESS and kept in-frame rearrangements only. Not all clones are present; in checked studies, unresolved V genes account for under half, and no reason is known for the remainder. The sample yields roughly 100,000 clones; about four fifths were counted once. The ten largest clones add up to around a tenth of the sample. Sequenced material: peripheral blood. These receptors were collected from a woman in her sixties or seventies with acute or convalescent COVID-19.

V gene TRBV7-9 combines with J gene TRBJ2-5, with TRBD1 matching over 11 bases. Trimming cost V 3 bases and J 5 bases; bases outside gene matches: 8. Germline V gene data show CDR1 as SEHNR and CDR2 as FQNEAQ (reference sequence). The CDR3 length is 16 residues. CDR3 DNA sequence: TGTGCCAGCAGCTTTATCGGACAGGGGGCGGGTGAGACCCAGTACTTC. This codes for CASSFIGQGAGETQYF.

The chain couples TRBV6-2 or TRBV6-3 to TRBJ2-1; TRBD2 is a possible D gene (6 bases). Deletions cut 6 bases from V and 4 bases from J, with 16 bases between. The CDR3 runs 15 residues. The germline CDR1 and CDR2 sequences are MNHEY and SVGEGT. This CDR3 is CASSSYSGAYNEQFF. The CDR3 DNA sequence: TGTGCCAGCAGCTCCTATAGCGGAGCTTACAATGAGCAGTTCTTC.